The 22 T cell receptor beta chains reported below all come from one sample, sequenced in a study of blood T cell repertoires in COVID-19. Data came from immunoSEQ multiplex PCR; TCRdb stores just in-frame clones and leaves some out. The repertoire holds fewer than 50,000 clones, with 90% as singletons. Sequencing was done on a sample of peripheral blood. The receptors derive from a man in his sixties with active or convalescent COVID-19.

The rearrangement links TRBV15 to TRBJ2-3; 7 nucleotides agree with TRBD2. This CDR3 contains 17 residues. J was trimmed by 2 bases and V by 0 bases; bases with no gene match: 8. Germline CDR1 LNHNV, CDR2 YYDKDF (reference sequence). CDR3 nucleotide sequence: TGTGCCACCAGCAGAGATAAACTAGCGCTCCTCACAGATACGCAGTATTTT. Encoded protein: CATSRDKLALLTDTQYF.

This sequence joins TRBV9 and TRBJ1-2, with D possibly TRBD1 on 6 matching bases. The CDR3 is made up of 16 amino acids. Germline lookup yields CDR1 SGDLS and CDR2 YYNGEE. Trimming took 4 bases from V and 0 from J, leaving 16 bases between them. The CDR3 coding sequence is TGTGCCAGCAGCCCCGACGGACAGCGTTCTAACTATGGCTACACCTTC. Protein sequence: CASSPDGQRSNYGYTF.

This clone appeared once. The chain is built from TRBV6-5 and TRBJ2-7; D might be TRBD2 (5 bases). The V gene lost 7 bases and the J gene lost 2 bases, with 9 bases spanning the gap. Per germline, CDR1 MNHEY and CDR2 SVGAGI. This CDR3 comprises 12 residues. The CDR3 loop is CASILGAYEQYF. CDR3 DNA: TGTGCCAGCATCCTGGGAGCCTACGAGCAGTACTTC.

V is TRBV5-4 and J is TRBJ2-5, with TRBD2 as a possible D gene (6 bases). Germline CDR1 SGHNT, CDR2 YYREEE (reference sequence). V lost 4 bases and J 5 bases, leaving 15 bases between the germline ends. The CDR3 has 14 residues. CDR3 amino acids: CASSAPGTVETQYF. As DNA, the CDR3 is TGTGCCAGCAGCGCTCCCGGGACTGTGGAGACCCAGTACTTC.

The chain recombines TRBV27 with TRBJ1-1, with a tentative D call TRBD1 (5 bases). Germline V gene sequence: CDR1 MNHEY, CDR2 SMNVEV (reference sequence). Trimming cost V 3 bases and J 0 bases, with 20 bases left between them. The CDR3 length is 18 residues. CDR3 in DNA: TGTGCCAGCAGTTTCGAGCCGGCGGGGCGGCGGATGAACACTGAAGCTTTCTTT. Its protein product is CASSFEPAGRRMNTEAFF.

The chain recombines TRBV29-1 with TRBJ1-1; D ambiguous. The CDR3 has 15 residues. Germline CDR1 reads SQVTM; CDR2 reads ANQGSEA. V gave up 5 bases and J gave up 1 base, with 17 bases separating them. CDR3: CSVLIRDPGNTEAFF. CDR3 coding DNA: TGCAGCGTTCTTATACGGGATCCAGGGAACACTGAAGCTTTCTTT.

The chain uses TRBV5-1 and TRBJ2-5; 7 nucleotides match TRBD1. V shed 2 bases and J 5 bases; nucleotides not matched to a gene: 6. Germline-derived CDR1 and CDR2 are SGHRS and YFSETQ. This CDR3 is 14 amino acids long. The CDR3 DNA is TGCGCCAGCAGCTTAATCGGGACAGTGGAGACCCAGTACTTC. Amino acids: CASSLIGTVETQYF.

The V gene is TRBV7-8, the J gene TRBJ1-1; TRBD1 matches at 11 bases. This CDR3 is 13 amino acids long. Germline CDR1 is SGHVS and CDR2 is FQNEAQ. Unmatched junction bases numbered 0, after V lost 4 bases and J lost 5 bases. For the CDR3, the DNA is TGTGCCAGCAGCTGGGACAGGGGGACTGAAGCTTTCTTT. The encoded protein is CASSWDRGTEAFF. Full variable domain (missing parts from reference TRBV7-8 and TRBJ1-1): GAGVSQSPRYKVAKRGQDVALRCDPISGHVSLFWYQQALGQGPEFLTYFQNEAQLDKSGLPSDRFFAERPEGSVSTLKIQRTQQEDSAVYLCASSWDRGTEAFFGQGTRLTVV.

The genes are TRBV10-3 and TRBJ1-2; maybe TRBD1 (6 bases). CDR1 and CDR2 (germline): ENHRY, SYGVKD. CDR3 length: 13 amino acids. Trimming took 10 bases from V and 7 from J, leaving 19 bases between them. As DNA, the CDR3 is TGTGCCACCGTGGGGGGGGCGAAGTCTGGCTACACCTTC. It encodes CATVGGAKSGYTF.

The chain carries TRBV13 and TRBJ2-3; 11 bases are shared with TRBD2. CDR3 length equals 18 residues. The germline V gene has CDR1 PRHDT and CDR2 FYEKMQ (reference sequence). After removal of 0 bases from V and 1 base from J, the junction contained 6 bases not matched to a gene. CDR3 in amino acids: CASSLGLAGGGGTDTQYF. The CDR3 bases are TGTGCCAGCAGCTTAGGGCTAGCGGGAGGCGGGGGCACAGATACGCAGTATTTT.

This clone was observed a single time. The V gene is TRBV18, the J gene TRBJ1-3, with D possibly being TRBD1 (6 bases). Trimming took off 5 bases at V and 2 bases at J, with 16 bases between the two ends. Germline CDR1 and CDR2: KGHSH and LQKENI. CDR3 length: 16 residues. The chain's CDR3 is CASSEARGAAGNTIYF. CDR3 sequence (DNA): TGTGCCAGCTCAGAAGCACGGGGGGCGGCTGGAAACACCATATATTTT.

The chain has TRBV6-6 and TRBJ2-1; 12 nucleotides match TRBD2. The V segment lost 5 bases and the J segment 4 bases; nucleotides outside the gene matches: 6. In germline, CDR1 is MNHNY, CDR2 SVGAGI (reference sequence). This CDR3 is 16 amino acids long. This CDR3 reads CASSRLAGDRYNEQFF. CDR3 DNA sequence: TGTGCCAGCAGTCGACTAGCGGGAGACCGATACAATGAGCAGTTCTTC.

The genes are TRBV16 and TRBJ2-1; D unclear. This CDR3 has 13 residues. Germline values: CDR1 KGHSY, CDR2 FQNENV. The ends were cut back, 0 bases at V and 9 bases at J, with 9 bases in the middle. The CDR3: CASSQSRHGEQFF. DNA for the CDR3: TGTGCCAGCAGCCAATCCAGGCACGGTGAGCAGTTCTTC.

The genes are TRBV2 and TRBJ1-4; maybe TRBD1 (6 bases). The CDR3 totals 12 residues. Trimming removed 11 bases from V and 8 bases from J, with 15 bases in between. Germline values: CDR1 SNHLY, CDR2 FYNNEI. The CDR3 DNA reads as TGTGCCGCCAGGGGTAATGAGGAAAAACTGTTTTTT. It specifies CAARGNEEKLFF.

The V call is TRBV30, the J call TRBJ1-6, with 9 bases lining up with TRBD1. The trim removed 2 bases at V and 6 bases at J, leaving 11 bases unmatched. The CDR3 totals 17 residues. Germline V lookup: CDR1 GTSNPN, CDR2 SVGIG (reference sequence). CDR3 loop: CAWSTPRGQGGNSPLHF. The DNA for the CDR3 is TGTGCCTGGAGTACCCCACGGGGACAGGGCGGTAATTCACCCCTCCACTTT.

This clone was detected once. This chain uses TRBV15 with TRBJ2-1, with 7 bases matching TRBD1. CDR3 size: 15 residues. Germline V gene sequence: CDR1 LNHNV, CDR2 YYDKDF (reference sequence). V was clipped by 1 base and J by 6 bases; unmatched bases: 6. The CDR3 region has the DNA TGTGCCACCAGCAGAGGACAGGGATTTTTCAATGAGCAGTTCTTC. Translating it yields CATSRGQGFFNEQFF.

The CDR3 is CASSLVRGLAGVEQFF. CDR3 nucleotides: TGTGCCAGCAGCTTAGTTCGGGGACTAGCGGGAGTAGAGCAGTTCTTC. This chain connects TRBV11-2 to TRBJ2-1; 14 positions agree with TRBD2. The CDR3 has 16 residues. Trimming took 1 base from V and 10 from J; bases not matched to a gene: 6. The germline CDR1 and CDR2 sequences are SGHAT and FQNNGV.

The chain uses TRBV7-8 and TRBJ1-5; D is unclear. The CDR3 contains 18 residues. Trimming stripped 5 bases from V and 4 bases from J, with 24 bases between. Germline V gives CDR1 SGHVS, CDR2 FQNEAQ. The CDR3 DNA is TGTGCCAGCAGCCCCCAGGCCCTTTGGATCTCTGGGAATCAGCCCCAGCATTTT. Protein: CASSPQALWISGNQPQHF.

The chain couples TRBV3-1 (or the pseudogene TRBV3-2) to TRBJ1-1, with D tentatively TRBD1 (5 bases). The germline V gene encodes CDR1 LGHDT and CDR2 YNNKEL (reference sequence). Trimming removed 1 base from V and 14 bases from J, with 17 bases in between. There are 13 residues in the CDR3. The CDR3 sequence is CASSQGHQGFRFF. CDR3 in DNA: TGTGCCAGCAGCCAAGGCCACCAGGGCTTTCGCTTCTTT.

J is TRBJ2-7 and V is TRBV28; the D is unclear. Trimming removed 10 bases from V and 0 bases from J, with 13 bases in between. CDR1 and CDR2 from the germline V gene are MDHEN and SYDVKM. The CDR3 length is 13 residues. CDR3 protein: CATGVTPSYEQYF. For the CDR3, the DNA is TGTGCCACAGGCGTAACCCCCTCCTACGAGCAGTACTTC.

This sequence joins TRBV20-1 and TRBJ2-7; the D is unclear. CDR3 size: 11 residues. Germline CDR1 is DFQATT and CDR2 is SNEGSKA (reference sequence). The V and J ends lost 2 bases and 3 bases respectively, with 5 bases between them. The CDR3 sequence is CSARINYEQYF. DNA for the CDR3: TGCAGTGCTAGAATTAACTACGAGCAGTACTTC.

J is TRBJ2-5 and V is TRBV20-1; 9 bases line up with TRBD2. This CDR3 contains 15 residues. Looked up from germline, CDR1 is DFQATT and CDR2 is SNEGSKA (reference sequence). V dropped 3 bases and J dropped 0; count of bases not matched to a gene: 5. The CDR3 bases are TGCAGTGCTAGTTGGCTAGCGGGAAACCAAGAGACCCAGTACTTC. Its translation is CSASWLAGNQETQYF.